These 21 T cell receptor beta chains share one sample of origin, sequenced in a study of low-dose radiotherapy and immunotherapy resistance in tumors. The time point: before trial treatment. Covering alpha and beta chains, TRAV- and TRBV-specific primers were used for the first-strand cDNA. TCRs were amplified for roughly 20 PCR cycles with a constant-region primer and V-primer adapter. TCRdb itself ran the reads through MiXCR, one entry per CDR3 protein. The repertoire holds under 90,000 distinct CDR3 sequences, with 30% to 40% as singletons. The material was PBMCs, obtained before treatment. The receptor source for this set is a female donor with ovarian cancer.

This rearrangement joins TRBV28 to TRBJ1-5; a weak D match, TRBD1 (5 bases). Per the germline V gene, CDR1 is MDHEN and CDR2 is SYDVKM. The CDR3 has 15 amino acids. The V end lost 3 bases, the J end lost 1 base, and 10 bases lay between the germline ends. The CDR3 sequence is CASSLGGASNQPQHF. The CDR3 nucleotides read TGTGCCAGCAGTTTGGGAGGGGCAAGCAATCAGCCCCAGCATTTT. Variable domain in full (rest from reference TRBV28 and TRBJ1-5): DVKVTQSSRYLVKRTGEKVFLECVQDMDHENMFWYRQDPGLGLRLIYFSYDVKMKEKGDIPEGYSVSREKKERFSLILESASTNQTSMYLCASSLGGASNQPQHFGDGTRLSIL.

With regard to this clonotype: A far larger clone is one base from this, pointing to a likely read error. DNA of the CDR3: TGTGCCAGCAGTGGGGTAGCGAGGGGAGGGGATCTGTTTTTT. This translates into CASSGVARGGDLFF. V gene TRBV6-6 combines with J gene TRBJ2-2; the match to TRBD2 covers 7 bases. CDR1 and CDR2 (germline): MNHNY, SVGAGI (reference sequence). CDR3 length equals 14 residues.

The gene calls are TRBV9 and TRBJ2-1; TRBD1 matches 8 bases. The CDR3 runs 15 residues. V was clipped by 0 bases and J by 7 bases; unmatched bases: 6. CDR1 is SGDLS, CDR2 YYNGEE, per germline. The CDR3 protein is CASSVASQGANEQFF. In DNA, the CDR3 is TGTGCCAGCAGCGTAGCCTCGCAGGGGGCGAATGAGCAGTTCTTC.

The V call is TRBV20-1, the J call TRBJ2-7; 13 bases fit TRBD2. The V gene end was trimmed by 6 bases and the J gene end by 5 bases; junction bases not matched to a gene: 13. Germline values: CDR1 DFQATT, CDR2 SNEGSKA (reference sequence). The CDR3 has 16 residues. The CDR3, as DNA: TGCAGTGCCCCGGGACTAGCGGGAATCAGTTGGGACGAGCAGTACTTC. It encodes CSAPGLAGISWDEQYF.

This clonotype has at least ten counts. The chain uses TRBV7-9 and TRBJ2-1, with D hard to call. CDR1 SEHNR and CDR2 FQNEAQ come from the germline V gene (reference sequence). Deletions cut 5 bases from V and 2 bases from J, with 4 bases between. The CDR3 extends over 12 amino acids. CDR3 DNA: TGTGCCAGCAGCACGGCCTACAATGAGCAGTTCTTC. Protein product: CASSTAYNEQFF.

Comments on this clonotype: Given a far larger clone just one base away, this is likely a sequencing read error. The J gene is TRBJ2-7, the V gene TRBV12-3 or TRBV12-4; perhaps TRBD2 as D (6 bases). The V gene lost 3 bases and the J gene lost 6 bases, with 18 bases spanning the gap. The CDR3 covers 15 residues. CDR3 amino acids: CASSLGDSDHREQYF. The CDR3 bases are TGTGCCAGCAGTTTGGGGGACTCCGACCACCGCGAGCAGTACTTC.

This clonotype was seen at least ten times. V and J are TRBV4-3 and TRBJ2-3; D is unclear. Trimming shortened V by 0 bases and J by 0 bases, and 19 bases separated the two germline ends. The CDR3 has 19 amino acids. Germline-derived CDR1 and CDR2 are LGHNA and YSLEER. DNA for the CDR3: TGCGCCAGCAGCCAAGATAATGTCTTAGGGTCCTGGAGCACAGATACGCAGTATTTT. It codes for CASSQDNVLGSWSTDTQYF.

The table lists this clonotype with many counts. The CDR3 region is CASTLAGMDGELFF. CDR3 DNA sequence: TGCGCCAGCACTCTGGCGGGTATGGACGGGGAGCTGTTTTTT. The V call is TRBV5-1, the J call TRBJ2-2, with D tentatively TRBD2 (5 bases). The CDR3 runs to 14 residues. Germline assignment: CDR1 SGHRS and CDR2 YFSETQ. The V gene lost 6 bases and the J gene lost 7 bases, with 16 bases spanning the gap.

This clonotype was counted between two and nine times. The chain has TRBV29-1 and TRBJ2-1; 7 bases agree with TRBD1. This CDR3 contains 13 residues. With 4 bases clipped from V and 9 bases from J, the junction kept 9 bases outside the gene matches. Per germline, CDR1 SQVTM and CDR2 ANQGSEA. CDR3 DNA sequence: TGCAGCGTTGGGAACAGGGGCTCTGGTGAGCAGTTCTTC. This sequence encodes CSVGNRGSGEQFF.

This clonotype was observed many times. The chain links TRBV30 to TRBJ2-5; D gene unclear. Trimming removed 4 bases at V and 5 bases at J, with 17 bases between. Germline V CDR1 and CDR2: GTSNPN, SVGIG (reference sequence). This CDR3 region has 14 residues. The CDR3, as DNA: TGTGCCTGGACCCAATTATTCAGCGTTGAGACCCAGTACTTC. Its translation: CAWTQLFSVETQYF.

Ten or more counts support this clonotype. The rearrangement uses TRBV7-3 and TRBJ2-1; 11 positions match TRBD1. This CDR3 is built from 15 residues. The germline V gene has CDR1 SGHTA and CDR2 FQGTGA. The J segment lost 6 bases and the V segment lost 3 bases, leaving 4 bases of the junction unmatched. In nucleotides, the CDR3 is TGTGCCAGCAGCTTGAGGGACAGGGGGTCCAATGAGCAGTTCTTC. Translating it yields CASSLRDRGSNEQFF.

This clonotype was seen more than once but under ten times. V is TRBV2 and J is TRBJ2-1; D is possibly TRBD1 (6 bases). V shed 6 bases and J shed 4 bases, with 16 bases lying between them. Germline lookup yields CDR1 SNHLY and CDR2 FYNNEI. The CDR3 covers 15 residues. The CDR3 here is CASRDRGTIYNEQFF. The CDR3 DNA reads as TGTGCCAGCAGAGATAGGGGGACGATATACAATGAGCAGTTCTTC.

The rearrangement uses TRBV29-1 and TRBJ2-1; 7 bases match TRBD2. This CDR3 has 13 residues. Germline V gives CDR1 SQVTM, CDR2 ANQGSEA. V gave up 4 bases and J gave up 2 bases; unmatched junction bases: 2. The CDR3 reads CSVGLAAYNEQFF. The CDR3 DNA is TGCAGCGTTGGACTAGCTGCCTACAATGAGCAGTTCTTC.

At least ten counts were recorded for this clonotype. This chain uses TRBV30 with TRBJ1-6, with D possibly being TRBD1 (6 bases). From germline, CDR1 is GTSNPN and CDR2 SVGIG (reference sequence). The CDR3 covers 15 residues. Trimming shortened V by 6 bases and J by 0 bases, and 12 bases separated the two germline ends. The CDR3 DNA sequence: TGTGCCTGCCGGACAGCGAGCTCCTATAATTCACCCCTCCACTTT. Translation: CACRTASSYNSPLHF.

This clonotype was seen repeatedly, ten times or more. This chain's CDR3 is CASSQAEGTGGFGELFF. DNA for the CDR3: TGTGCCAGCAGCCAAGCGGAGGGGACAGGGGGCTTCGGGGAGCTGTTTTTT. This chain joins TRBV4-2 and TRBJ2-2; 12 bases map to TRBD1. The junction had 7 bases not matched to a gene; V was cut back by 1 base and J by 7 bases. Germline V gives CDR1 LGHNA, CDR2 YNFKEQ. CDR3 length: 17 residues.

This clonotype has at least ten counts. The rearrangement uses TRBV5-1 and TRBJ2-1, with D tentatively TRBD2 (6 bases). The CDR3 contains 16 residues. Trimming left V 0 bases short and J 2 bases short, with 12 bases between. CDR1 and CDR2 from the germline V gene are SGHRS and YFSETQ. As DNA, the CDR3 is TGCGCCAGCAGCTTGGTCCAGGGAGGAACCTACAATGAGCAGTTCTTC. This translates into CASSLVQGGTYNEQFF.

This clonotype has a count of ten or more. This sequence joins TRBV20-1 and TRBJ2-3, with unresolved D. V was cut by 7 bases and J by 0 bases, with 8 bases left in between. CDR3 length equals 12 residues. Germline CDR1 DFQATT, CDR2 SNEGSKA (reference sequence). The CDR3 region has the DNA TGCAGTGGTTTCGGCAGCACAGATACGCAGTATTTT. It encodes CSGFGSTDTQYF.

The rearrangement joins TRBV13 to TRBJ2-7; 8 bases align to TRBD2. CDR3 length: 14 amino acids. The trim removed 5 bases at V and 3 bases at J, leaving 6 bases unmatched. Germline V gene lookup returns CDR1 PRHDT and CDR2 FYEKMQ (reference sequence). The CDR3 is CASSGPSGGYEQYF. The CDR3 DNA reads TGTGCCAGCAGCGGCCCAAGCGGGGGCTACGAGCAGTACTTC.

This chain's CDR3 is CASRASGRSYNEQFF. The CDR3 DNA reads as TGTGCCAGCAGGGCAAGCGGGAGATCATACAATGAGCAGTTCTTC. The chain uses TRBV7-8 and TRBJ2-1, with 8 bases identical to TRBD2. Per germline, CDR1 SGHVS and CDR2 FQNEAQ. V was pared by 6 bases and J by 4 bases, with 8 bases of the junction left unmatched. CDR3 size: 15 residues.

The chain joins TRBV12-3 or TRBV12-4 to TRBJ2-1; 9 bases line up with TRBD2. The length of the CDR3 is 14 residues. V shed 5 bases, J shed 8 bases, and the junction held 7 bases outside the gene matches. The CDR3 nucleotides are TGTGCCAGCAGTCCTCCTGGACTAGCGCATGAGCAGTTCTTC. Translation: CASSPPGLAHEQFF.

This clonotype was picked up many times. This rearrangement joins TRBV20-1 to TRBJ2-5, with D perhaps TRBD1 or TRBD2 (5 bases each). V was clipped by 5 bases and J by 9 bases, with 19 bases between them. Germline CDR1 and CDR2: DFQATT and SNEGSKA (reference sequence). The CDR3 is 13 amino acids. As DNA, the CDR3 is TGCAGTGCTCAAACCACTAACTTGGGGGCCCAGTACTTC. Translation gives CSAQTTNLGAQYF.